The clone carrying this TCR beta chain came up many times. The antigen remains undetermined. Presentation of ophthalmopathy in the donors involved moderate-to-severe activity, CAS ≥3, NOSPECS ≥4 and a duration under 3 months. Uncontrolled infections, other autoimmune diseases, pregnancy or lactation barred patients from enrollment. This sample was included in a study of Graves' ophthalmopathy and Graves' hyperthyroidism. Scientists amplified the TCR beta CDR3 regions from RNA transcripts. The first-round RT-PCR employed HTBI primers together with the Qiagen OneStep RT-PCR kit. A multiplex PCR was then performed as the second round. MiXCR was run by TCRdb on the multiplex PCR reads, yielding one entry per CDR3 protein. The data hold around 660,000 distinct CDR3 sequences, with roughly two fifths observed a single time. Study observations and caveats: Ophthalmopathy cases were distinguished from stable hyperthyroidism by a 13-signature model, reaching about 90% sensitivity and 70% to 84% specificity.

Germline V lookup: CDR1 SGHTA, CDR2 FQGNSA. The V end was cut by 5 bases, the J end by 4 bases, with 14 bases between. The CDR3 is made up of 14 amino acids. The chain couples TRBV7-2 to TRBJ2-5, with D possibly called TRBD1 or TRBD2 (5 bases each). Sequences were obtained from peripheral blood. The receptor was derived from an adult man with Graves' ophthalmopathy. The CDR3 reads CASSPQRGAETQYF. The DNA of the CDR3 is TGTGCCAGCAGCCCTCAAAGAGGGGCAGAGACCCAGTACTTC.